This TCR beta chain was retrieved from a study of cytomegalovirus exposure and HLA in healthy donors. V gave up 3 bases and J gave up 5 bases, with 28 bases separating them. In germline, CDR1 is MDHEN, CDR2 SYDVKM. The CDR3 extends over 20 amino acids. PCR primers comprised 60 Vbeta and 13 Jbeta primers. Measured with immunoSEQ multiplex PCR; TCRdb has only the in-frame clones, and not every one. The profile covers under 150,000 clones, with around 81% appearing a single time and 0.55% to 0.85% taken by the ten largest. This receptor was taken from a man younger than 30 in good health and CMV-seronegative. V and J are TRBV28 and TRBJ1-4; tentative D call: TRBD1 (6 bases). Sequencing input: PBMCs. CDR3 DNA: TGTGCCAGCAGTTTTAATTCGGTCAGGGGAACGAGGTCGTTGAATGAAAAACTGTTTTTT. This gives the protein CASSFNSVRGTRSLNEKLFF.